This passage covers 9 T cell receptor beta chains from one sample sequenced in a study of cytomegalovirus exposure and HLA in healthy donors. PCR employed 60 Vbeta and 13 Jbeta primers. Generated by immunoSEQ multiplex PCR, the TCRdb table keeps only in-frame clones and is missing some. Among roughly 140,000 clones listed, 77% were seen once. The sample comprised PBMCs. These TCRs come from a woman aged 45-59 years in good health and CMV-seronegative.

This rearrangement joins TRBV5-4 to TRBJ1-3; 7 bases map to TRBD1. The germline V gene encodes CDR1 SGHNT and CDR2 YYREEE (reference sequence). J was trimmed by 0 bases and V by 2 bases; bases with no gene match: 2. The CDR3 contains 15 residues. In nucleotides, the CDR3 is TGTGCCAGCAGCTTAACAGGGGCCTCTGGAAACACCATATATTTT. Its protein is CASSLTGASGNTIYF. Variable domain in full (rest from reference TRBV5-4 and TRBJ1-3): ETGVTQSPTHLIKTRGQQVTLRCSSQSGHNTVSWYQQALGQGPQFIFQYYREEENGRGNFPPRFSGLQFPNYSSELNVNALELDDSALYLCASSLTGASGNTIYFGEGSWLTVV.

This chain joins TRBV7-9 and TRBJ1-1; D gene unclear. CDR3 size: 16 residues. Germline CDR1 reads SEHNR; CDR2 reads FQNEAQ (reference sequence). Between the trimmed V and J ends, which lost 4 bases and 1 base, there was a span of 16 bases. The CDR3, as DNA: TGTGCCAGCAGCTCCCCTCGCCTCCGGGGGAACACTGAAGCTTTCTTT. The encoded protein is CASSSPRLRGNTEAFF. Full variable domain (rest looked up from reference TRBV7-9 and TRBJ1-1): DTGVSQNPRHKITKRGQNVTFRCDPISEHNRLYWYRQTLGQGPEFLTYFQNEAQLEKSRLLSDRFSAERPKGSFSTLEIQRTEQGDSAMYLCASSSPRLRGNTEAFFGQGTRLTVV.

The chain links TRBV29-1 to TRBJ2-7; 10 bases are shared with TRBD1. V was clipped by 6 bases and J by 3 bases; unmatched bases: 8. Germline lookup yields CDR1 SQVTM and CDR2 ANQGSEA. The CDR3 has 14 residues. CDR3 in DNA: TGCAGCGTCCTACTCCGGGACAGGGGCTACGAGCAGTACTTC. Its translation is CSVLLRDRGYEQYF.

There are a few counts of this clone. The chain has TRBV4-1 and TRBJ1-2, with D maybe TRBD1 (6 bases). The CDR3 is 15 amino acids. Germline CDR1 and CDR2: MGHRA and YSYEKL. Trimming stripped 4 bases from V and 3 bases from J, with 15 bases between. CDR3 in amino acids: CASSPLEQGHYGYTF. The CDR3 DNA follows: TGCGCCAGCAGCCCCTTAGAACAGGGACACTATGGCTACACCTTC.

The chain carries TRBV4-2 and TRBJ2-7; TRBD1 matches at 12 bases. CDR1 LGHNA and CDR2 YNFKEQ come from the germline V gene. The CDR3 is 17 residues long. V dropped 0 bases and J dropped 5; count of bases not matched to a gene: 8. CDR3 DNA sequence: TGTGCCAGCAGCCAAGATGGGGACAGGGGGCCCAGCAACGAGCAGTACTTC. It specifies CASSQDGDRGPSNEQYF.

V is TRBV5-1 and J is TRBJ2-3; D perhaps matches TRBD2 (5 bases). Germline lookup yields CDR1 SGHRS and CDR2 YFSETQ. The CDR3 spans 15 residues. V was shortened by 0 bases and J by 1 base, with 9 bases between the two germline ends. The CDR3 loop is CASSLDGIRTDTQYF. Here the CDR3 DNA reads TGCGCCAGCAGCTTGGACGGGATCCGCACAGATACGCAGTATTTT.

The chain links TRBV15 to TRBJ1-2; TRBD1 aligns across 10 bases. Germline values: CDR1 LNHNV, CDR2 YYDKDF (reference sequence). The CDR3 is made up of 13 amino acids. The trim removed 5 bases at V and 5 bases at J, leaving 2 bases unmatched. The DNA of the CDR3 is TGTGCCACCAGCCGGGACAGGGGTTATGGCTACACCTTC. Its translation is CATSRDRGYGYTF.

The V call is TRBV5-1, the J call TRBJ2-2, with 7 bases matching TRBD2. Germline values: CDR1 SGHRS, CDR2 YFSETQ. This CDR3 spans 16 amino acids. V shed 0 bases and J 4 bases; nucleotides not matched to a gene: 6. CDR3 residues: CASSLDPGGATGELFF. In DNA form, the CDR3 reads TGCGCCAGCAGCTTGGATCCGGGGGGAGCCACCGGGGAGCTGTTTTTT.

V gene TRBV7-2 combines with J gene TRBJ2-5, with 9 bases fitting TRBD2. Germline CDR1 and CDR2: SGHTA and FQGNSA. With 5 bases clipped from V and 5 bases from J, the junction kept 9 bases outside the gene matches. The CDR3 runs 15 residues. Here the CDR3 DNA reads TGTGCCAGCAGCCCCGTGGGGACTAGCTCCGAGACCCAGTACTTC. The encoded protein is CASSPVGTSSETQYF.